These T cell receptor beta chains were read from a single sample in a study of PD-1 blockade in classical Hodgkin lymphoma. Profiled with immunoSEQ multiplex PCR; TCRdb holds only in-frame clones, not every one. The table has fewer than 8,000 clones, roughly 86% seen once. The sequencing here drew on peripheral blood mononuclear cells (PBMCs), taken before the second cycle of nivolumab. The receptors here all came from a human donor with classical Hodgkin lymphoma. CDR3s include the opening cysteine and the closing phenylalanine or tryptophan. The D gene is left open where the match is weak. Only part of the rows carry a size: once, few, many, or a class if the clone is expanded.

TRBV7-3	-	-	TRBJ2-1	TGTGCCAGCATGGGTCCCCGCAATGAGCAGTTCTTC	CASMGPRNEQFF
TRBV4-2	-	-	TRBJ1-5	TGTGCCAGCAGCCAAGATTGGGGGAGTAGGCGCAATCAGCCCCAGCATTTT	CASSQDWGSRRNQPQHF
TRBV19	-	-	TRBJ1-1	TGTGCCAGTAGTATAGATCGGGGCCAGGAAGCTTTCTTT	CASSIDRGQEAFF
TRBV7-9	-	-	TRBJ1-1	TGTGCCAGCAGCCTGACCGGGACACCGAACACTGAAGCTTTCTTT	CASSLTGTPNTEAFF
TRBV19	once	TRBD1	TRBJ1-1	TGTGCCAGTAGTATAAATACAGGGGGCGCGAGGGCTTTCTTT	CASSINTGGARAFF
TRBV5-8	-	-	TRBJ1-1	TGTGCCAGCTACCAGAGGATCTGGGGCACTGAAGCTTTCTTT	CASYQRIWGTEAFF
TRBV19	-	-	TRBJ1-2	TGTGCCAGTAGTCTCAGGGGTGGCTACACCTTC	CASSLRGGYTF
TRBV12-5	-	-	TRBJ1-6	TGTGCTAGTGGTTTATGGGGACCGCCTAATTCACCCCTCCACTTT	CASGLWGPPNSPLHF
TRBV5-6	-	-	TRBJ2-3	TGTGCCAGCAGCTTTGGAGGCTTCACAGATACGCAGTATTTT	CASSFGGFTDTQYF
TRBV6-6	-	-	TRBJ2-4	TGTGCCAGCAGCCCCCTGCGGGGGCTAGCCAAAAACATTCAGTACTTC	CASSPLRGLAKNIQYF
TRBV6-1	few	-	TRBJ1-5	TGTGCCAGCAGTGAAGGGTGGGGCAGCACTAATCAGCCCCAGCATTTT	CASSEGWGSTNQPQHF
TRBV5-4	-	TRBD2	TRBJ2-3	TGTGCCAGCAGCTTGGTTGGTAGCGGGGGATTCACAGATACGCAGTATTTT	CASSLVGSGGFTDTQYF
TRBV6-5	-	TRBD1	TRBJ2-1	TGTGCCAGCAGTTACGGGACAGGGTACCACAATGAGCAGTTCTTC	CASSYGTGYHNEQFF
TRBV5-4	-	-	TRBJ1-1	TGTGCCAGCAGCTTGGGATCTGTGGCGGGGGAAGCTTTCTTT	CASSLGSVAGEAFF
TRBV11-3	-	TRBD2	TRBJ2-5	TGTGCCAGTGGGCGCGGGAGGGGAGAGACCCAGTACTTC	CASGRGRGETQYF
TRBV19	-	-	TRBJ1-2	TGTGCCAGTAGCACGGCGGACAGCTATGGCTACACCTTC	CASSTADSYGYTF
TRBV20-1	few	-	TRBJ1-1	TGCAGTGCTAGGCAGGCGGGTGAAGCTTTCTTT	CSARQAGEAFF
TRBV18	-	-	TRBJ2-1	TGTGCCAGCTCACCGGGCTATCCCCTGAATGAGCAGTTCTTC	CASSPGYPLNEQFF
TRBV5-6	-	-	TRBJ2-3	TGTGCCAGCAGCTTGGTGGGATTGGGCACAGATACGCAGTATTTT	CASSLVGLGTDTQYF
TRBV5-1	few	-	TRBJ1-1	TGCGCCAGCAGTCAGGCTACATCCTCGGGGACTGAAGCTTTCTTT	CASSQATSSGTEAFF
TRBV27	-	TRBD1	TRBJ1-2	TGTGCCAGCAGGAAACTTTGGACAGGGGGGGAGGACTATGGCTACACCTTC	CASRKLWTGGEDYGYTF
TRBV25-1	once	TRBD2	TRBJ2-2	TGTGCCAGCAGTGGGCTAGCGGGAGGGAACACCGGGGAGCTGTTTTTT	CASSGLAGGNTGELFF
TRBV5-1	-	TRBD1	TRBJ1-6	TGCGCCAGCAGCACCGACAGGGTTTCACCCCTCCACTTT	CASSTDRVSPLHF
TRBV11-2	-	TRBD1	TRBJ2-2	TGTGCCAGCAGCTTAGACAACAGGGGGCGCCGCACCGGGGAGCTGTTTTTT	CASSLDNRGRRTGELFF
TRBV12-5	-	-	TRBJ2-3	TGTGCTAGTGGTTTTCCTCCTTGGGGAGGGGGCTTCCCAGATACGCAGTATTTT	CASGFPPWGGGFPDTQYF
TRBV11-3	few	TRBD1	TRBJ1-1	TGTGCCAGCAACCAGGGGGCCACTGAAGCTTTCTTT	CASNQGATEAFF
TRBV13	-	TRBD2	TRBJ2-2	TGTGCCAGCAGCTCCGGGACTAGCGGGGGGAGCACCGGGGAGCTGTTTTTT	CASSSGTSGGSTGELFF